The 27 T cell receptor beta chains below come from one sample, sequenced in a study of yellow fever vaccine responses in identical twins. TCRdb called the RT-PCR reads again in MiXCR, with one record for every CDR3 protein. The sample shows 5,700 or so distinct CDR3 sequences, 75% to 80% of them seen only once. The sample consisted of T cells from blood (PBMCs), unsorted or a sorted subset (not recorded which), taken before or after yellow fever vaccination (not recorded which). The receptors shown here come from a woman between 18 and 29 years old who received the yellow fever vaccine.

V gene TRBV4-2 combines with J gene TRBJ1-2, with D unresolved. Germline V gene sequence: CDR1 LGHNA, CDR2 YNFKEQ. V was shortened by 3 bases and J by 5 bases, with 13 bases between the two germline ends. This CDR3 comprises 14 residues. The CDR3 sequence is CASSQNDPWYGYTF. In DNA, the CDR3 is TGTGCCAGCAGCCAGAACGACCCCTGGTATGGCTACACCTTC.

This chain uses TRBV2 with TRBJ1-2; TRBD1 matches 7 bases. The V gene end was trimmed by 3 bases and the J gene end by 2 bases; junction bases not matched to a gene: 3. CDR3 length: 14 residues. Germline assignment: CDR1 SNHLY and CDR2 FYNNEI. CDR3 DNA sequence: TGTGCCAGCAGTGATAAGGGGGCCAACTATGGCTACACCTTC. This encodes CASSDKGANYGYTF.

The chain uses TRBV10-1 and TRBJ1-1; TRBD1 might be the D (5 bases). CDR3 length: 15 residues. The germline gives CDR1 WNHNN, CDR2 SYGVQD (reference sequence). V lost 2 bases to trimming and J lost 1 base, with 11 bases between them. CDR3 in amino acids: CASSEMAGWNTEAFF. The CDR3 DNA is TGCGCCAGCAGTGAGATGGCAGGGTGGAACACTGAAGCTTTCTTT.

The chain couples TRBV5-1 to TRBJ2-3, with 9 positions matching TRBD2. The V segment lost 3 bases and the J segment 0 bases; nucleotides outside the gene matches: 8. CDR1 SGHRS and CDR2 YFSETQ come from the germline V gene. CDR3 length: 17 amino acids. DNA for the CDR3: TGCGCCAGCAGCTCTCTATTTAGCGGGAGTAGCACAGATACGCAGTATTTT. It codes for CASSSLFSGSSTDTQYF.

The chain carries TRBV3-1 and TRBJ1-1; D possibly corresponds to TRBD1 (5 bases). Trimming took 1 base from V and 0 from J, leaving 9 bases between them. CDR1 is LGHDT and CDR2 is YNNKEL in the germline V gene (reference sequence). The CDR3 length is 15 residues. In DNA, the CDR3 is TGTGCCAGCAGCCAAGCCAGGGCGATGAACACTGAAGCTTTCTTT. Protein product: CASSQARAMNTEAFF.

Turning to this clonotype: A read error may account for a junction end that differs from germline. The chain joins TRBV4-1 to TRBJ2-3; D gene unclear. Germline V gene sequence: CDR1 MGHRA, CDR2 YSYEKL. The CDR3 totals 13 residues. For the CDR3, the DNA is TGCGTCAGCAGCCAACCCGGGACAGATACGCAGTATTTT. Protein sequence: CVSSQPGTDTQYF.

As regards this clonotype: At one end, the junction sequence differs from germline, possibly due to a read error. J is TRBJ2-2 and V is TRBV27; D gene uncertain. Germline CDR1 and CDR2: MNHEY and SMNVEV (reference sequence). The CDR3 length is 12 residues. CDR3 loop: CATSGWSGELFF. DNA for the CDR3: TGTGCCACCAGTGGTTGGTCCGGGGAGCTGTTTTTT.

In DNA form, the CDR3 reads TGTGCCAGCTCACCAAGGCAGAGCTCCTACGAGCAGTACGTC. Encoded protein: CASSPRQSSYEQYV. The chain links TRBV18 to TRBJ2-7; the D is unclear. The CDR3 runs 14 residues. Trimming took off 2 bases at V and 0 bases at J, with 8 bases between the two ends. Germline V gene data show CDR1 as KGHSH and CDR2 as LQKENI.

This clonotype came up a few times. V and J are TRBV7-6 and TRBJ1-2, with a possible D match to TRBD1 (6 bases). The CDR3 length is 14 residues. The germline V gene encodes CDR1 SGHVS and CDR2 FNYEAQ. Trimming took 5 bases from V and 4 from J, leaving 14 bases between them. The DNA for the CDR3 is TGTGCCAGCAGCGAGGGACACACTATCTATGGCTACACCTTC. This sequence encodes CASSEGHTIYGYTF.

The J gene is TRBJ2-3, the V gene TRBV3-1; 7 positions agree with TRBD2. There are 14 residues in the CDR3. Losses at the gene ends were 7 bases for V and 2 bases for J; bases not matched to a gene: 6. Per the germline V gene, CDR1 is LGHDT and CDR2 is YNNKEL (reference sequence). Here the CDR3 reads CASTSGTNTDTQYF. The CDR3 DNA sequence: TGTGCCAGCACGTCGGGGACTAACACAGATACGCAGTATTTT.

The chain joins TRBV4-1 to TRBJ1-2, with D unclear. The V and J ends lost 5 bases and 7 bases respectively, with 17 bases between them. Germline loops: CDR1 MGHRA, CDR2 YSYEKL. This CDR3 has 14 residues. The CDR3 DNA reads TGCGCCAGCAGCGCCCAAAAGGCTCTAGGTGGCTACACCTTC. Translating gives CASSAQKALGGYTF.

The J gene is TRBJ2-3, the V gene TRBV6-1; 7 bases line up with TRBD2. The CDR3 covers 13 residues. The junction had 8 bases not matched to a gene; V was cut back by 8 bases and J by 6 bases. Germline assignment: CDR1 MNHNS and CDR2 SASEGT. The CDR3 is CASGTTNADTQYF. The DNA for the CDR3 is TGTGCCAGCGGGACTACCAACGCGGATACGCAGTATTTT.

The rearrangement uses TRBV13 and TRBJ2-2; TRBD2 aligns across 9 bases. J gave up 4 bases and V 5 bases, and 5 bases lay outside the gene matches. The CDR3 length is 15 residues. Per the germline V gene, CDR1 is PRHDT and CDR2 is FYEKMQ (reference sequence). CDR3 sequence reads: CASSDKTSGTGELFF. As DNA, the CDR3 is TGTGCCAGCAGCGACAAGACTAGCGGCACCGGGGAGCTGTTTTTT.

The chain links TRBV11-3 to TRBJ2-1; either TRBD1 or TRBD2 may supply D (6 bases each). This CDR3 is built from 16 residues. The germline V and J ends were trimmed by 4 bases and 5 bases, with 18 bases remaining between them. Germline CDR1 SGHNT, CDR2 YENEEA. The CDR3 coding sequence is TGTGCCAGCAGCTCCGGAGGGGCAGGGGCACACAATGAGCAGTTCTTC. Protein product: CASSSGGAGAHNEQFF.

The chain has TRBV4-1 and TRBJ2-5, with TRBD1 matching over 9 bases. Trimming cost V 3 bases and J 4 bases; bases outside gene matches: 15. The CDR3 has 18 amino acids. Germline V gene sequence: CDR1 MGHRA, CDR2 YSYEKL. CDR3 amino acids: CASSHPGTGLTARETQYF. The CDR3, as DNA: TGCGCCAGCAGCCACCCCGGGACAGGGTTGACTGCGAGAGAGACCCAGTACTTC.

The chain uses TRBV10-3 and TRBJ2-7; the D gene is possibly TRBD2 (6 bases). V was cut by 8 bases and J by 4 bases, with 9 bases left in between. The CDR3 consists of 11 residues. The V gene's germline CDR1 is ENHRY and CDR2 SYGVKD. The CDR3 spells CAIGRSYEQYF. The DNA for the CDR3 is TGTGCCATCGGGAGGTCGTACGAGCAGTACTTC.

The V and J genes are TRBV10-3 and TRBJ2-7, with D hard to call. The CDR3 is made up of 12 amino acids. The germline CDR1 and CDR2 sequences are ENHRY and SYGVKD. V lost 5 bases and J 3 bases, leaving 8 bases between the germline ends. CDR3 residues: CAISTPLYEQYF. CDR3 sequence (DNA): TGTGCCATCAGTACCCCCCTCTACGAGCAGTACTTC.

The chain couples TRBV5-4 to TRBJ2-7; the D gene is possibly TRBD1 (6 bases). The CDR3 runs 13 residues. From germline, CDR1 is SGHNT and CDR2 YYREEE (reference sequence). V dropped 3 bases and J dropped 0 bases, with 7 bases sitting between them. CDR3: CASSWGHSYEQYV. For the CDR3, the DNA is TGTGCCAGCAGCTGGGGACACTCCTACGAGCAGTACGTC.

This chain joins TRBV2 and TRBJ2-2; 9 bases line up with TRBD2. The junction had 2 bases not matched to a gene; V was cut back by 2 bases and J by 4 bases. The V gene's germline CDR1 is SNHLY and CDR2 FYNNEI. The CDR3 consists of 15 residues. Here the CDR3 reads CASSEKRGATGELFF. As DNA, the CDR3 is TGTGCCAGCAGTGAAAAGCGGGGGGCCACCGGGGAGCTGTTTTTT.

The chain carries TRBV11-2 and TRBJ2-7, with D unclear. Germline V gene data show CDR1 as SGHAT and CDR2 as FQNNGV. The V and J ends lost 5 bases and 3 bases respectively, with 11 bases between them. CDR3 size: 13 residues. CDR3 coding DNA: TGTGCCAGCAGCCTCGGACCCATCTACGAGCAGTACGTC. Amino acids: CASSLGPIYEQYV.

This chain links TRBV9 with TRBJ2-1; 12 bases are a match to TRBD2. Germline-derived CDR1 and CDR2 are SGDLS and YYNGEE. The CDR3 extends over 16 amino acids. V lost 5 bases and J lost 9; bases outside the gene matches: 12. In DNA form, the CDR3 reads TGTGCCAGCAGTCACCCCGGACTAGCGGGACCGGGTGAGCAGTTCTTC. Amino acid sequence: CASSHPGLAGPGEQFF.

This rearrangement joins TRBV11-2 to TRBJ2-1; D remains unclear. The CDR3 loop spans 15 amino acids. CDR1 and CDR2 (germline): SGHAT, FQNNGV. V lost 0 bases, J lost 0 bases, and 6 bases lay in between. CDR3 region: CASSLDASSYNEQFF. CDR3 in DNA: TGTGCCAGCAGCTTAGATGCGAGCTCCTACAATGAGCAGTTCTTC.

This sequence joins TRBV5-1 and TRBJ2-1, with D perhaps TRBD2 (5 bases). The CDR3 contains 16 residues. Per the germline V gene, CDR1 is SGHRS and CDR2 is YFSETQ. V was pared by 0 bases and J by 5 bases, with 15 bases between. In nucleotides, the CDR3 is TGCGCCAGCAGCTTGGCCCGGGGATCACCTGACAATGAGCAGTTCTTC. Amino acid sequence: CASSLARGSPDNEQFF.

This clonotype showed up just once. The rearrangement links TRBV7-9 to TRBJ2-5; TRBD1 might be the D (6 bases). CDR1 SEHNR and CDR2 FQNEAQ come from the germline V gene (reference sequence). This CDR3 is built from 14 residues. V was pared by 1 base and J by 4 bases, with 10 bases between. CDR3 residues: CASSLEDSGETQYF. The CDR3 nucleotides are TGTGCCAGCAGCTTAGAGGACAGCGGAGAGACCCAGTACTTC.

The V gene is TRBV9, the J gene TRBJ2-2; 8 bases match TRBD1. V shed 0 bases and J 7 bases; nucleotides not matched to a gene: 2. Germline values: CDR1 SGDLS, CDR2 YYNGEE. The CDR3 is 14 residues long. The chain's CDR3 is CASSVAGGLGELFF. The CDR3 DNA follows: TGTGCCAGCAGCGTAGCAGGGGGCCTCGGGGAGCTGTTTTTT. The full variable domain, completed using reference TRBV9 and TRBJ2-2, is DSGVTQTPKHLITATGQRVTLRCSPRSGDLSVYWYQQSLDQGLQFLIQYYNGEERAKGNILERFSAQQFPDLHSELNLSSLELGDSALYFCASSVAGGLGELFFGEGSRLTVL.

This rearrangement joins TRBV13 to TRBJ2-7; D may match TRBD1 or TRBD2 (5 bases each). The ends were cut back, 10 bases at V and 5 bases at J, with 21 bases in the middle. Germline V lookup: CDR1 PRHDT, CDR2 FYEKMQ (reference sequence). This CDR3 comprises 14 residues. For the CDR3, the DNA is TGTGCCACTCAGCGAGGTGGGGGTTTCCACGAGCAGTACTTC. It is translated as CATQRGGGFHEQYF. The full variable domain, its missing parts supplied by reference TRBV13 and TRBJ2-7, is AAGVIQSPRHLIKEKRETATLKCYPIPRHDTVYWYQQGPGQDPQFLISFYEKMQSDKGSIPDRFSAQQFSDYHSELNMSSLELGDSALYFCATQRGGGFHEQYFGPGTRLTVT.

The chain has TRBV14 and TRBJ1-6; possibly TRBD1 for D (6 bases). This CDR3 comprises 12 residues. Trimming stripped 9 bases from V and 9 bases from J, with 12 bases between. Per germline, CDR1 SGHDN and CDR2 FVKESK. CDR3 residues: CARGALASPLHF. The CDR3 bases are TGTGCCAGGGGGGCGTTAGCTTCACCCCTCCACTTT.